The 27 T cell receptor beta chains reported below all come from one sample, sequenced in a study of blood T cells in healthy people across ages. Through a sample-barcoded 5' primer and a J-beta primer mix, a second PCR was run for roughly 7 to 12 cycles. TCRdb re-derived calls from the 5' RACE reads in MiXCR, one entry per CDR3 protein. The table has fewer than 2,000,000 distinct CDR3 sequences, approximately 32% seen once. Sequencing was carried out using blood. These receptors originate from a woman in her twenties or thirties in good health.

This clonotype was recorded once. The genes are TRBV5-1 and TRBJ2-1; TRBD2 matches at 8 bases. CDR1 SGHRS and CDR2 YFSETQ come from the germline V gene. This CDR3 contains 14 residues. V gave up 9 bases and J gave up 9 bases; unmatched junction bases: 14. The chain's CDR3 is CATRPGGPGSEQFF. The CDR3 DNA is TGCGCCACCCGCCCGGGGGGGCCGGGAAGTGAGCAGTTCTTC. The full variable domain, its missing parts supplied by reference TRBV5-1 and TRBJ2-1, is KAGVTQTPRYLIKTRGQQVTLSCSPISGHRSVSWYQQTPGQGLQFLFEYFSETQRNKGNFPGRFSGRQFSNSRSEMNVSTLELGDSALYLCATRPGGPGSEQFFGPGTRLTVL.

This clonotype was counted a few times. CDR3 DNA sequence: TGCGCCAGCAGCTTGGGCGACAGGGCGGATGAAAAACTGTTTTTT. Amino acids: CASSLGDRADEKLFF. The V call is TRBV5-1, the J call TRBJ1-4, with TRBD1 matching 7 bases. Germline V gene lookup returns CDR1 SGHRS and CDR2 YFSETQ. The CDR3 contains 15 residues. V shed 0 bases, J shed 6 bases, and the junction held 5 bases outside the gene matches. Combining the CDR3 with reference TRBV5-1 and TRBJ1-4 gives the whole variable domain KAGVTQTPRYLIKTRGQQVTLSCSPISGHRSVSWYQQTPGQGLQFLFEYFSETQRNKGNFPGRFSGRQFSNSRSEMNVSTLELGDSALYLCASSLGDRADEKLFFGSGTQLSVL.

The chain employs TRBV4-2 and TRBJ1-5, with D perhaps TRBD1 (5 bases). The CDR3 is made up of 16 amino acids. The germline V and J ends were trimmed by 5 bases and 0 bases, with 14 bases remaining between them. Germline-derived CDR1 and CDR2 are LGHNA and YNFKEQ. The CDR3, as DNA: TGTGCCAGCAGCGACAGAGGTGGAATTAGCAATCAGCCCCAGCATTTT. Its translation: CASSDRGGISNQPQHF.

The gene calls are TRBV27 and TRBJ2-2; 14 nucleotides agree with TRBD2. Trimming at V came to 4 bases and at J to 1 base, leaving 8 bases not matched to a gene. The germline V gene encodes CDR1 MNHEY and CDR2 SMNVEV (reference sequence). This CDR3 has 19 amino acids. The CDR3 is CASSSWTSGGLQNTGELFF. The CDR3 DNA reads TGTGCCAGCAGTTCGTGGACTAGCGGGGGGTTACAGAACACCGGGGAGCTGTTTTTT.

At least ten counts were recorded for this clonotype. The rearrangement links TRBV6-4 to TRBJ2-5, with 9 positions matching TRBD1. The junction had 7 bases not matched to a gene; V was cut back by 5 bases and J by 3 bases. The CDR3 contains 15 residues. CDR1 is MRHNA and CDR2 is SNTAGT in the germline V gene. The CDR3 DNA reads as TGTGCCAGCAGTTTGACAGGGGGTGCGGAAGAGACCCAGTACTTC. This encodes CASSLTGGAEETQYF.

Here the CDR3 reads CASSRETGANSPLHF. CDR3 in DNA: TGTGCCAGCAGTCGGGAAACAGGAGCGAATTCACCCCTCCACTTT. V and J are TRBV28 and TRBJ1-6, with D possibly being TRBD1 (5 bases). The V gene lost 5 bases and the J gene lost 7 bases, with 15 bases spanning the gap. The CDR3 length is 15 residues. Looked up from germline, CDR1 is MDHEN and CDR2 is SYDVKM.

V gene TRBV6-1 combines with J gene TRBJ2-3, with D tentatively TRBD1 (6 bases). This CDR3 contains 16 residues. Germline-derived CDR1 and CDR2 are MNHNS and SASEGT. V was trimmed by 5 bases and J by 2 bases, leaving 17 bases between them. In nucleotides, the CDR3 is TGTGCCAGCAGTCCTGAGCCCCGGGACAACACAGATACGCAGTATTTT. Translation: CASSPEPRDNTDTQYF.

The table lists this clonotype with a few counts. The genes are TRBV20-1 and TRBJ2-7; D is possibly TRBD1 (5 bases). The V gene lost 2 bases and the J gene lost 2 bases, with 7 bases spanning the gap. CDR3 length: 12 residues. Per germline, CDR1 DFQATT and CDR2 SNEGSKA (reference sequence). The CDR3 sequence is CSARPTAYEQYF. The CDR3 DNA follows: TGCAGTGCTAGACCGACAGCCTACGAGCAGTACTTC.

The chain recombines TRBV2 with TRBJ2-7, with a possible D match to TRBD2 (5 bases). The germline gives CDR1 SNHLY, CDR2 FYNNEI. This CDR3 is built from 15 residues. Trimming left V 3 bases short and J 0 bases short, with 12 bases between. For the CDR3, the DNA is TGTGCCAGCAGTGAGGCTAGCCGGGGCTCCTACGAGCAGTACTTC. Its translation: CASSEASRGSYEQYF.

V and J are TRBV20-1 and TRBJ2-3, with unresolved D. Trimming took off 6 bases at V and 0 bases at J, with 10 bases between the two ends. The V gene's germline CDR1 is DFQATT and CDR2 SNEGSKA (reference sequence). This CDR3 has 13 residues. The CDR3 protein is CSAPDTSTDTQYF. The CDR3 region has the DNA TGCAGTGCCCCAGACACCAGCACAGATACGCAGTATTTT.

This clonotype was observed a few times. The chain uses TRBV30 and TRBJ2-5; D call uncertain. Trimming pared 1 base from V and 9 bases from J, leaving 27 bases between. CDR3 size: 17 residues. CDR1 is GTSNPN and CDR2 is SVGIG in the germline V gene (reference sequence). This CDR3 reads CAWSGRSAAPFARPQYF. The CDR3, as DNA: TGTGCCTGGAGTGGCCGGTCAGCCGCCCCCTTTGCGAGACCCCAGTACTTC.

In DNA form, the CDR3 reads TGCGCCAGCAGCCAAGGACAGAATGGCTACACCTTC. Translation gives CASSQGQNGYTF. This chain uses TRBV4-1 with TRBJ1-2, with D perhaps matching TRBD1 (5 bases). Germline values: CDR1 MGHRA, CDR2 YSYEKL. The CDR3 consists of 12 residues. The V and J ends lost 1 base and 6 bases respectively, with 6 bases between them.

This clonotype appeared a few times. The chain joins TRBV5-1 to TRBJ2-7, with 7 nucleotides matching TRBD1. This CDR3 spans 16 amino acids. Germline V CDR1 and CDR2: SGHRS, YFSETQ. Trimming at V came to 0 bases and at J to 3 bases, leaving 9 bases not matched to a gene. CDR3 sequence reads: CASSLARQGTFYEQYF. DNA of the CDR3: TGCGCCAGCAGCTTGGCACGACAGGGAACTTTCTACGAGCAGTACTTC.

The sample holds a few counts of this clonotype. V usage is TRBV20-1 and J usage is TRBJ1-1; D gene uncertain. The V gene's germline CDR1 is DFQATT and CDR2 SNEGSKA (reference sequence). This CDR3 spans 15 amino acids. The germline V and J ends were trimmed by 5 bases and 1 base, with 17 bases remaining between them. In DNA form, the CDR3 reads TGCAGTGCTTGGCCGGAGGGAACCAAGAACACTGAAGCTTTCTTT. Its translation is CSAWPEGTKNTEAFF.

This clonotype has ten or more counts. The genes are TRBV29-1 and TRBJ2-3, with 8 bases lining up with TRBD1. In germline, CDR1 is SQVTM, CDR2 ANQGSEA. The CDR3 covers 13 residues. V trimming: 4 bases; J trimming: 1 base; junction bases outside the gene matches: 1. The CDR3 bases are TGCAGCGTTGCCAGGGGGCGCACAGATACGCAGTATTTT. This codes for CSVARGRTDTQYF.

This clonotype appeared a few times. The V and J genes are TRBV20-1 and TRBJ2-3; D not certain. The CDR3 loop spans 12 amino acids. Trimming pared 6 bases from V and 4 bases from J, leaving 11 bases between. Germline assignment: CDR1 DFQATT and CDR2 SNEGSKA (reference sequence). The CDR3 loop is CSAPARPDTQYF. CDR3 nucleotide sequence: TGCAGTGCCCCGGCCAGGCCAGATACGCAGTATTTT.

Comment on this clonotype: Compared with germline, one end of the junction differs, possibly owing to a read error. The rearrangement uses TRBV5-1 and TRBJ2-1, with TRBD1 matching 12 bases. Germline CDR1 SGHRS, CDR2 YFSETQ. The length of the CDR3 is 17 residues. In nucleotides, the CDR3 is TGCGCCAACAGCCCGGGACAGGGGGCGAATGTAGGCAATGAGCAGTTCTTC. Protein product: CANSPGQGANVGNEQFF.

The gene calls are TRBV20-1 and TRBJ1-4, with a possible D match to TRBD1 (5 bases). Germline V gene sequence: CDR1 DFQATT, CDR2 SNEGSKA (reference sequence). Trimming removed 7 bases at V and 4 bases at J, with 13 bases between. This CDR3 region has 13 residues. The CDR3 is CSVPGAFNEKLFF. CDR3 sequence (DNA): TGCAGTGTACCTGGGGCCTTTAATGAAAAACTGTTTTTT.

CDR3 coding DNA: TGTGCCAGCAGGACCGTACAGGGGAATACTGAAGCTTTCTTT. It specifies CASRTVQGNTEAFF. The J gene is TRBJ1-1, the V gene TRBV5-6; 7 bases line up with TRBD1. V gave up 5 bases and J gave up 5 bases; unmatched junction bases: 9. CDR3 length equals 14 residues. Germline CDR1 and CDR2: SGHDT and YYEEEE. Complete variable domain (other parts from reference TRBV5-6 and TRBJ1-1): DAGVTQSPTHLIKTRGQQVTLRCSPKSGHDTVSWYQQALGQGPQFIFQYYEEEERQRGNFPDRFSGHQFPNYSSELNVNALLLGDSALYLCASRTVQGNTEAFFGQGTRLTVV.

DNA of the CDR3: TGCGCCAGCCGACCTCGGACAGTTTTCTTCGGCTACACCTTC. Translation: CASRPRTVFFGYTF. This rearrangement joins TRBV5-1 to TRBJ1-2; D might be TRBD1 (6 bases). Germline CDR1 SGHRS, CDR2 YFSETQ. The V end was cut by 7 bases, the J end by 8 bases, with 21 bases between. This CDR3 contains 14 residues.

This clonotype was counted only a few times. An end of the junction differs from the germline gene, which may be a read error. This rearrangement joins TRBV7-9 to TRBJ1-2; D perhaps matches TRBD1 (5 bases). Germline V gene lookup returns CDR1 SEHNR and CDR2 FQNEAQ (reference sequence). The length of the CDR3 is 15 residues. CDR3 nucleotide sequence: TGTGCCAGCAGCCTAGCTCGGGGGATACAGGATGGCTACACCTTC. It encodes CASSLARGIQDGYTF. The full variable domain, rest sourced from reference TRBV7-9 and TRBJ1-2, is DTGVSQNPRHKITKRGQNVTFRCDPISEHNRLYWYRQTLGQGPEFLTYFQNEAQLEKSRLLSDRFSAERPKGSFSTLEIQRTEQGDSAMYLCASSLARGIQDGYTFGSGTRLTVV.

This clonotype was counted a few times. The rearrangement joins TRBV20-1 to TRBJ2-3, with 7 positions matching TRBD2. The CDR3 has 15 residues. After removal of 8 bases from V and 0 bases from J, the junction contained 11 bases not matched to a gene. Germline V gene sequence: CDR1 DFQATT, CDR2 SNEGSKA (reference sequence). CDR3 residues: CSPQRGTTSTDTQYF. The CDR3, as DNA: TGCAGTCCTCAGCGGGGAACCACTAGCACAGATACGCAGTATTTT.

The V gene is TRBV28, the J gene TRBJ2-7; TRBD2 matches at 10 bases. After removal of 3 bases from V and 7 bases from J, the junction contained 3 bases not matched to a gene. This CDR3 spans 13 amino acids. Germline lookup yields CDR1 MDHEN and CDR2 SYDVKM. This chain's CDR3 is CASSFPSGREQYF. The CDR3 bases are TGTGCCAGCAGTTTCCCTAGCGGGAGAGAGCAGTACTTC.

This clonotype was counted between two and nine times. The J gene is TRBJ2-1, the V gene TRBV20-1, with D perhaps TRBD2 (5 bases). Germline V gene sequence: CDR1 DFQATT, CDR2 SNEGSKA (reference sequence). V lost 0 bases and J 0 bases, leaving 12 bases between the germline ends. The CDR3 consists of 16 residues. In DNA, the CDR3 is TGCAGTGCTAGAGATAGCGAGTCCCCCTCCTACAATGAGCAGTTCTTC. Translated, it gives CSARDSESPSYNEQFF.

A few counts support this clonotype. CDR3 sequence: CASSAQAGGYEQYF. The DNA of the CDR3 is TGTGCCAGCAGCGCGCAAGCGGGGGGGTACGAGCAGTACTTC. The chain is built from TRBV9 and TRBJ2-7; 10 bases are a match to TRBD2. The ends lost 3 bases at V and 4 bases at J; junction bases unmatched: 4. CDR1 and CDR2 (germline): SGDLS, YYNGEE. The CDR3 totals 14 residues.

This clonotype has just a few counts. The chain employs TRBV29-1 and TRBJ2-1; TRBD2 matches at 12 bases. The CDR3 runs to 14 residues. J was trimmed by 2 bases and V by 8 bases; bases with no gene match: 4. Germline V gene lookup returns CDR1 SQVTM and CDR2 ANQGSEA. The CDR3, as DNA: TGCAGCCAGACTAGCGGGGGTGCCTACAATGAGCAGTTCTTC. It translates to CSQTSGGAYNEQFF.

A remark on this clonotype: Germline and junction disagree at one end, which may indicate a read error. The chain links TRBV18 to TRBJ2-6, with TRBD1 as a possible D gene (5 bases). Germline V gives CDR1 KGHSH, CDR2 LQKENI. This CDR3 contains 17 residues. Here the CDR3 DNA reads TGTGCCAGCTCACTTAGGGCCCTTCGCTCTGGGGCCGACGTCCTGACTTTC. It yields the protein CASSLRALRSGADVLTF.